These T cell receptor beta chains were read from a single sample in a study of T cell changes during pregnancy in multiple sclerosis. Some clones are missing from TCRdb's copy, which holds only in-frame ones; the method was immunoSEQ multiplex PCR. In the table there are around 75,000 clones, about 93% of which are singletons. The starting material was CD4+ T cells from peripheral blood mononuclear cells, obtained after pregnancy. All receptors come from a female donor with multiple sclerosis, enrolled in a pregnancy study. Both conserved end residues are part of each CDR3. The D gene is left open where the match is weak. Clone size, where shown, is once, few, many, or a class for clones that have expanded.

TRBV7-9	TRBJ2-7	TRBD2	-	CASSLELAGAVEQYF	TGTGCCAGCAGCTTAGAACTAGCGGGAGCGGTCGAGCAGTACTTC
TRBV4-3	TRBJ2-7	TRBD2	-	CASSQDVAGASYEQYF	TGCGCCAGCAGCCAAGATGTAGCGGGAGCTTCCTACGAGCAGTACTTC
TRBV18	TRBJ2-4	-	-	CASSPQGLAKNIQYF	TGTGCCAGCTCACCTCAGGGACTAGCCAAAAACATTCAGTACTTC
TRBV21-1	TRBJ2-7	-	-	CASSTSDEQYF	TGTGCCAGCAGCACATCAGACGAGCAGTACTTC
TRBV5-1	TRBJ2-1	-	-	CASKLAERVKDEQFF	TGCGCCAGCAAGTTAGCGGAGAGGGTAAAAGATGAGCAGTTCTTC
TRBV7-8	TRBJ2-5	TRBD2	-	CASMEGLVSKETQYF	TGTGCCAGCATGGAGGGACTAGTTTCTAAAGAGACCCAGTACTTC
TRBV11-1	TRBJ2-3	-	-	CASSLAGQISTDTQYF	TGTGCCAGCAGCTTAGCCGGACAGATTAGCACAGATACGCAGTATTTT
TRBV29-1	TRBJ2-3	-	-	CSVGGAAHRTDTQYF	TGCAGCGTTGGAGGCGCGGCTCACCGCACAGATACGCAGTATTTT
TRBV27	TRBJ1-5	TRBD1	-	CASRIGTDHSNQPQHF	TGTGCCAGCAGAATTGGGACAGACCATAGCAATCAGCCCCAGCATTTT
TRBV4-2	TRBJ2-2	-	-	CASSQDLGQGGELFF	TGTGCCAGCAGCCAAGATTTGGGGCAAGGAGGGGAGCTGTTTTTT
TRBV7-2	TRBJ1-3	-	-	CASSLLGSLSGNTIYF	TGTGCCAGCAGCTTACTGGGCAGCCTCTCTGGAAACACCATATATTTT
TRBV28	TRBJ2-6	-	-	CASSLGDSGANVLTF	TGTGCCAGCAGTTTAGGAGATTCTGGGGCCAACGTCCTGACTTTC
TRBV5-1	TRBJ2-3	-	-	CASSMKRTAFHTDTQYF	TGCGCCAGCAGCATGAAAAGGACAGCCTTCCACACAGATACGCAGTATTTT
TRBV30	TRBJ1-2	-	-	CAWSQAVNYGYTF	TGTGCCTGGAGTCAGGCAGTTAACTATGGCTACACCTTC
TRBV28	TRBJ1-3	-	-	CASSRTERNTIYF	TGTGCCAGCAGCCGGACAGAGCGAAACACCATATATTTT
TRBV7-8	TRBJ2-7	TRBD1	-	CASSLGQGAPYEQYF	TGTGCCAGCAGCTTAGGGCAGGGGGCACCCTACGAGCAGTACTTC
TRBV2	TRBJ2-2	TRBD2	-	CASSEGLAGLGELFF	TGTGCCAGCAGTGAAGGACTAGCGGGACTCGGGGAGCTGTTTTTT
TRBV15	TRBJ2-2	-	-	CATSRTGTPGELFF	TGTGCCACCAGCAGGACCGGGACACCCGGGGAGCTGTTTTTT
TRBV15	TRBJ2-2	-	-	CATSRDGGRGTGELFF	TGTGCCACCAGCAGAGATGGGGGGAGAGGAACCGGGGAGCTGTTTTTT
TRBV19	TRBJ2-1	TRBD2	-	CASSLTGGAGDGNEQFF	TGTGCCAGTAGTCTTACCGGCGGAGCGGGAGATGGCAATGAGCAGTTCTTC
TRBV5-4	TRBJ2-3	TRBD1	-	CASSTPRQGWGTDTQYF	TGTGCCAGCAGCACACCGCGACAGGGGTGGGGCACAGATACGCAGTATTTT
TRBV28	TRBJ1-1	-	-	CASSLTGGQNTEAFF	TGTGCCAGCAGTCTGACAGGTGGGCAGAACACTGAAGCTTTCTTT
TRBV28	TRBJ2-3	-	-	CASSFSGYRSTDTQYF	TGTGCCAGCAGTTTCTCAGGGTACAGGAGCACAGATACGCAGTATTTT
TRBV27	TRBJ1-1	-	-	CASSFSRNTEAFF	TGTGCCAGCAGTTTTAGTAGGAACACTGAAGCTTTCTTT
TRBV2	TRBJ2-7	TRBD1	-	CASSGTGGSYEQYF	TGTGCCAGCAGTGGAACAGGGGGGTCCTACGAGCAGTACTTC
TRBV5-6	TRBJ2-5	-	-	CASSQGPEAETQYF	TGTGCCAGCAGTCAGGGCCCTGAGGCGGAGACCCAGTACTTC
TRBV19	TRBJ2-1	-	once	CASSISRGTQGLAQFF	TGTGCCAGTAGTATTAGTAGAGGGACACAGGGTCTCGCGCAGTTCTTC
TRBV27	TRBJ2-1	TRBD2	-	CASTRSSGYNEQFF	TGTGCCAGCACACGGTCTAGCGGGTACAATGAGCAGTTCTTC
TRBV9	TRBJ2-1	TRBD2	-	CASSPRFTSGYNEQFF	TGTGCCAGCAGCCCGAGGTTTACTAGCGGTTACAATGAGCAGTTCTTC
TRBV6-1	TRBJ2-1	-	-	CASSEAIQGYYNEQFF	TGTGCCAGCAGTGAAGCGATACAGGGATACTACAATGAGCAGTTCTTC
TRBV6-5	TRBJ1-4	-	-	CASSYSRPDNEKLFF	TGTGCCAGCAGTTACTCGAGGCCAGATAATGAAAAACTGTTTTTT
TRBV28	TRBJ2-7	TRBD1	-	CASMRDRASYEQYF	TGTGCCAGCATGAGGGACAGGGCGTCCTACGAGCAGTACTTC
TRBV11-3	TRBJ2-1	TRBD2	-	CASSLGPGLAGPGFF	TGTGCCAGCAGCTTAGGACCGGGACTAGCGGGACCAGGGTTCTTC
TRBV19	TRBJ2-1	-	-	CASSILGSSYNEQFF	TGTGCCAGTAGTATTTTGGGCAGCTCCTACAATGAGCAGTTCTTC
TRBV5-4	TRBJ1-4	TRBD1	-	CASSWDRGHSEKLFF	TGTGCCAGCAGCTGGGACAGGGGTCACAGTGAAAAACTGTTTTTT
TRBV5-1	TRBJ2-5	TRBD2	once	CASSGGLAGEETQYF	TGCGCCAGCAGCGGAGGACTAGCGGGAGAGGAGACCCAGTACTTC
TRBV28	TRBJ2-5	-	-	CATSGWGVETQYF	TGTGCCACCTCCGGTTGGGGGGTAGAGACCCAGTACTTC
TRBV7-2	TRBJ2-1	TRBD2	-	CASSSSRLAGVRQFF	TGTGCCAGCAGTTCGAGCCGTCTAGCGGGAGTACGGCAGTTCTTC
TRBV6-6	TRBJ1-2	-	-	CASSYSGINYGYTF	TGTGCCAGCAGTTATTCAGGGATTAACTATGGCTACACCTTC
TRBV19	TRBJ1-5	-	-	CASRRTTSNQPQHF	TGTGCCAGTCGCCGGACAACCAGCAATCAGCCCCAGCATTTT
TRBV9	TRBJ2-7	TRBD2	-	CASSASGNTLQQYF	TGTGCCAGCAGCGCTAGCGGAAATACCTTACAGCAGTACTTC
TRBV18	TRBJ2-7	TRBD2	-	CASSPLAETFYEQYF	TGTGCCAGCTCACCGCTAGCGGAGACTTTCTACGAGCAGTACTTC
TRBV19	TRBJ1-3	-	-	CASSAGDSGNTIYF	TGTGCCAGTAGTGCCGGGGACTCTGGAAACACCATATATTTT
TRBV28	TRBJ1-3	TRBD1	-	CASSLPGQLLGNTIYF	TGTGCCAGCAGTTTACCGGGACAGTTACTCGGAAACACCATATATTTT
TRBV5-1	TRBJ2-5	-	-	CASSLEAGMAQYF	TGCGCCAGCAGCTTGGAAGCAGGGATGGCCCAGTACTTC
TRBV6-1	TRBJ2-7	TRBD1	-	CASSLSTGGYEQYF	TGTGCCAGCAGTCTATCGACAGGGGGCTACGAGCAGTACTTC
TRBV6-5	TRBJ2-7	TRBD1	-	CASSRTGPQYGQYF	TGTGCCAGCAGTCGGACAGGGCCTCAGTATGGGCAGTACTTC
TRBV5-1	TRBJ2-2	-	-	CASSFGVMGNTGELFF	TGCGCCAGCAGCTTCGGGGTGATGGGGAACACCGGGGAGCTGTTTTTT
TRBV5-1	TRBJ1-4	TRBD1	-	CASSLGAGGANEKLFF	TGCGCCAGCAGCTTGGGGGCAGGGGGCGCGAATGAAAAACTGTTTTTT
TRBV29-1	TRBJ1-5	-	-	CSVSGRGLRDDQPQHF	TGCAGCGTTAGCGGGAGGGGACTGCGAGACGATCAGCCCCAGCATTTT
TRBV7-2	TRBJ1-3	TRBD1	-	CASSLWTGGGNTIYF	TGTGCCAGCAGCTTGTGGACAGGGGGTGGAAACACCATATATTTT
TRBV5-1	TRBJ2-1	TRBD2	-	CASSLGLAGVYNEQFF	TGCGCCAGCAGCTTAGGACTAGCGGGAGTTTACAATGAGCAGTTCTTC
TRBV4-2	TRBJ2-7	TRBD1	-	CASSQGGTGKSYEQYF	TGTGCCAGCAGCCAAGGGGGGACAGGGAAGTCCTACGAGCAGTACTTC